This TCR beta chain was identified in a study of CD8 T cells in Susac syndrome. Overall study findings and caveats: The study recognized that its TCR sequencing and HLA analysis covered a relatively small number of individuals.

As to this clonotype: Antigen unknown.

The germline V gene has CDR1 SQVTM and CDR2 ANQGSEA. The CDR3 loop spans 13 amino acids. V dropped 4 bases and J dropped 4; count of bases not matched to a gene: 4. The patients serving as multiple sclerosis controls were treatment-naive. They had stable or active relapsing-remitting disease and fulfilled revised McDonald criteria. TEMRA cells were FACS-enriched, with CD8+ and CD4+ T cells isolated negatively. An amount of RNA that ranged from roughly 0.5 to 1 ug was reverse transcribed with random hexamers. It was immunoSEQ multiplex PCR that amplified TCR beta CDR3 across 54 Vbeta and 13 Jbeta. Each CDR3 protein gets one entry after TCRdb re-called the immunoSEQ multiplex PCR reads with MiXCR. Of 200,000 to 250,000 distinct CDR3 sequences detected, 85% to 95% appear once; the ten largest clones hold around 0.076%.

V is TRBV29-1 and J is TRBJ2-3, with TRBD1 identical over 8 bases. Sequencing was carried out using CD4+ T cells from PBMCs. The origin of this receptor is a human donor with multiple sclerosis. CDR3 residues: CSVGRGLSDTQYF. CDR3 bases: TGCAGCGTTGGCAGGGGGCTGTCAGATACGCAGTATTTT.